Below, 27 T cell receptor beta chains from the same sample are listed, as sequenced in a study of T cells in localized non-small cell lung cancer. Profiling relied on immunoSEQ multiplex PCR, and the TCRdb table lists in-frame clones only, not all of them. The top ten hold 17% of the sample, which has tens of thousands of clones, over 75% seen once. The sequences come from peripheral blood, collected before any cancer treatment. The source of these receptors is an older male donor with stage III squamous cell lung carcinoma.

This clone was seen only once. The chain employs TRBV5-6 and TRBJ2-7; no reliable D call. Germline V lookup: CDR1 SGHDT, CDR2 YYEEEE. The CDR3 runs 14 residues. V was pared by 0 bases and J by 7 bases, with 14 bases between. CDR3 amino acids: CASSLVAGMGEQYF. The CDR3 DNA is TGTGCCAGCAGCTTGGTTGCAGGTATGGGAGAGCAGTACTTC. The full variable domain, rest sourced from reference TRBV5-6 and TRBJ2-7, is DAGVTQSPTHLIKTRGQQVTLRCSPKSGHDTVSWYQQALGQGPQFIFQYYEEEERQRGNFPDRFSGHQFPNYSSELNVNALLLGDSALYLCASSLVAGMGEQYFGPGTRLTVT.

V is TRBV10-3 and J is TRBJ1-5; 7 bases map to TRBD1. Per germline, CDR1 ENHRY and CDR2 SYGVKD. V dropped 2 bases and J dropped 2; count of bases not matched to a gene: 3. CDR3 size: 15 residues. Here the CDR3 reads CAISETGTGNQPQHF. The DNA of the CDR3 is TGTGCCATCAGTGAGACGGGGACAGGCAATCAGCCCCAGCATTTT.

The V call is TRBV10-2, the J call TRBJ2-1, with D perhaps TRBD1 (6 bases). CDR1 is WSHSY and CDR2 is SAAADI in the germline V gene. The CDR3 is made up of 15 amino acids. V was cut by 3 bases and J by 6 bases, with 15 bases left in between. In DNA, the CDR3 is TGCGCCAGCAGTGATGGAGACAGGAAGGGCAATGAGCAGTTCTTC. Its protein product is CASSDGDRKGNEQFF.

CDR3 sequence reads: CASGLGDRVGNTEAFF. CDR3 in DNA: TGTGCTAGTGGTTTGGGGGACAGGGTGGGGAACACTGAAGCTTTCTTT. This sequence joins TRBV12-5 and TRBJ1-1; 9 bases are shared with TRBD1. J was trimmed by 1 base and V by 1 base; bases with no gene match: 4. CDR3 size: 16 residues. Germline V lookup: CDR1 LGHNT, CDR2 FRNRAP.

The J gene is TRBJ1-2, the V gene TRBV29-1; D is perhaps TRBD1 (6 bases). This CDR3 spans 13 amino acids. Germline V CDR1 and CDR2: SQVTM, ANQGSEA. V lost 4 bases, J lost 0 bases, and 9 bases lay in between. Written as DNA, the CDR3 is TGCAGCGTTGGGACAGTCGCTAACTATGGCTACACCTTC. Translation gives CSVGTVANYGYTF. Full variable domain (missing parts from reference TRBV29-1 and TRBJ1-2): SAVISQKPSRDICQRGTSLTIQCQVDSQVTMMFWYRQQPGQSLTLIATANQGSEATYESGFVIDKFPISRPNLTFSTLTVSNMSPEDSSIYLCSVGTVANYGYTFGSGTRLTVV.

This clone was seen once. The gene calls are TRBV6-5 and TRBJ2-5; either TRBD1 or TRBD2 may fit D (5 bases each). Between the trimmed V and J ends, which lost 5 bases and 9 bases, there was a span of 22 bases. Germline V gene data show CDR1 as MNHEY and CDR2 as SVGAGI. This CDR3 region has 15 residues. The CDR3: CASSPQGAAPVAQYF. The CDR3 DNA is TGTGCCAGCAGTCCCCAGGGAGCGGCCCCCGTTGCCCAGTACTTC.

This chain connects TRBV4-1 to TRBJ1-5, with D maybe TRBD1 (5 bases). The CDR3 is made up of 17 amino acids. CDR1 and CDR2 (germline): MGHRA, YSYEKL. V was clipped by 4 bases and J by 1 base, with 17 bases between them. The CDR3 region has the DNA TGCGCCAGCAGCCCCAAAAGGGGAGACAACAGCAATCAGCCCCAGCATTTT. It is translated as CASSPKRGDNSNQPQHF.

V and J are TRBV5-1 and TRBJ1-1; TRBD1 matches 8 bases. Looked up from germline, CDR1 is SGHRS and CDR2 is YFSETQ. V was clipped by 0 bases and J by 0 bases; unmatched bases: 4. The CDR3 has 16 residues. The CDR3 loop is CASSLAGGRMNTEAFF. The CDR3 region has the DNA TGCGCCAGCAGCTTGGCAGGGGGCCGGATGAACACTGAAGCTTTCTTT.

The count of this clone is one. V usage is TRBV5-3 and J usage is TRBJ2-5, with D maybe TRBD2 (5 bases). TRBV5-3 is reported as an ORF; its role is uncertain. The germline V and J ends were trimmed by 3 bases and 5 bases, with 17 bases remaining between them. CDR3 size: 15 residues. The CDR3 DNA reads TGTGCCAGAAGCTCGCCGAACGAGGGTCCGGAGACCCAGTACTTC. It yields the protein CARSSPNEGPETQYF.

The CDR3 DNA reads TGCGCCAGCAGCTTTAGGACTAGCGGGGCGGAGACCGGGGAGCTGTTTTTT. It is translated as CASSFRTSGAETGELFF. V is TRBV5-1 and J is TRBJ2-2; TRBD2 matches at 12 bases. CDR1 and CDR2 (germline): SGHRS, YFSETQ. V was clipped by 2 bases and J by 5 bases; unmatched bases: 7. The CDR3 contains 17 residues.

The chain couples TRBV29-1 to TRBJ2-7, with D unresolved. This CDR3 region has 15 residues. Deletions cut 0 bases from V and 6 bases from J, with 18 bases between. Germline V gene lookup returns CDR1 SQVTM and CDR2 ANQGSEA. This CDR3 is CSVEDRHSRSSEQYF. CDR3 coding DNA: TGCAGCGTTGAAGATCGTCACAGCCGGTCCAGCGAGCAGTACTTC.

V usage is TRBV6-5 and J usage is TRBJ2-1; 8 nucleotides align to TRBD1. Germline V lookup: CDR1 MNHEY, CDR2 SVGAGI. The CDR3 has 14 residues. The junction had 12 bases not matched to a gene; V was cut back by 1 base and J by 16 bases. The CDR3, as DNA: TGTGCCAGCAGTTACTTCATCTCCGGGACAGGCCTTTTCTTC. Translated: CASSYFISGTGLFF.

The V gene is TRBV5-1, the J gene TRBJ2-7; 8 positions match TRBD1. The CDR3 is 15 amino acids. CDR1 SGHRS and CDR2 YFSETQ come from the germline V gene. V trimming: 4 bases; J trimming: 5 bases; junction bases outside the gene matches: 11. CDR3 sequence reads: CASSQMDGQGHEQYF. As DNA, the CDR3 is TGCGCCAGCAGCCAAATGGACGGACAGGGCCACGAGCAGTACTTC.

The chain carries TRBV25-1 and TRBJ1-4; tentative D call: TRBD1 (5 bases). V lost 1 base to trimming and J lost 6 bases, with 6 bases between them. Germline values: CDR1 MGHDK, CDR2 SYGVNS. The length of the CDR3 is 13 residues. In DNA form, the CDR3 reads TGTGCCAGCAGTGAATGGGGGGATGAAAAACTGTTTTTT. Its translation is CASSEWGDEKLFF.

V usage is TRBV28 and J usage is TRBJ1-4; D is undetermined. Trimming left V 3 bases short and J 8 bases short, with 13 bases between. This CDR3 comprises 14 residues. Per germline, CDR1 MDHEN and CDR2 SYDVKM. The CDR3 DNA reads as TGTGCCAGCAGTTTGGACCCTCAAGGGGAAAAACTGTTTTTT. It encodes CASSLDPQGEKLFF.

This clone has only one observation. This chain links TRBV2 with TRBJ2-4; TRBD1 might be the D (6 bases). V lost 6 bases and J lost 8, with 11 bases in between. The CDR3 is 12 residues long. The germline gives CDR1 SNHLY, CDR2 FYNNEI. CDR3 residues: CASSDRPHIQYF. The CDR3 bases are TGTGCCAGCAGCGACAGGCCGCACATTCAGTACTTC.

The gene calls are TRBV9 and TRBJ2-7; 11 bases agree with TRBD2. CDR3 size: 15 residues. V was clipped by 6 bases and J by 6 bases; unmatched bases: 11. CDR1 is SGDLS, CDR2 YYNGEE, per germline. In nucleotides, the CDR3 is TGTGCCAGCACACGAGGGGGTAGCGGGAGGGCCGAGCAGTACTTC. Its protein is CASTRGGSGRAEQYF.

A word on this clone: At one end the junction does not follow the germline gene, possibly because of a read error. Other nucleotide sequences from this sample produce the same CDR3. The chain has TRBV5-4 and TRBJ2-1; 9 bases align to TRBD2. Germline V gives CDR1 SGHNT, CDR2 YYREEE (reference sequence). There are 14 residues in the CDR3. CDR3 sequence reads: CASSFFSGRNEQFF. CDR3 nucleotide sequence: TGTGCCAGCAGCTTCTTTAGCGGGAGAAATGAACAGTTCTTC.

The chain is built from TRBV9 and TRBJ1-2; D perhaps matches TRBD1 (6 bases). The V end lost 0 bases, the J end lost 1 base, and 10 bases lay between the germline ends. Germline-derived CDR1 and CDR2 are SGDLS and YYNGEE. The CDR3 has 15 residues. Here the CDR3 reads CASSVGTVLNYGYTF. The CDR3 DNA follows: TGTGCCAGCAGCGTAGGGACAGTCCTTAACTATGGCTACACCTTC. The full variable domain, with the rest looked up from reference TRBV9 and TRBJ1-2, is DSGVTQTPKHLITATGQRVTLRCSPRSGDLSVYWYQQSLDQGLQFLIQYYNGEERAKGNILERFSAQQFPDLHSELNLSSLELGDSALYFCASSVGTVLNYGYTFGSGTRLTVV.

This clone appeared once. The V call is TRBV11-2, the J call TRBJ2-7, with D perhaps matching TRBD1 (6 bases). This CDR3 has 16 residues. V lost 5 bases, J lost 2 bases, and 19 bases lay in between. Germline V gives CDR1 SGHAT, CDR2 FQNNGV. The CDR3 region is CASSQNGQPATYEQYF. In DNA form, the CDR3 reads TGTGCCAGCAGCCAAAACGGACAGCCGGCCACCTACGAGCAGTACTTC. Full variable domain (remainder filled in from reference TRBV11-2 and TRBJ2-7): EAGVAQSPRYKIIEKRQSVAFWCNPISGHATLYWYQQILGQGPKLLIQFQNNGVVDDSQLPKDRFSAERLKGVDSTLKIQPAKLEDSAVYLCASSQNGQPATYEQYFGPGTRLTVT.

This sequence joins TRBV30 and TRBJ1-4; 8 nucleotides line up with TRBD1. Unmatched junction bases numbered 6, after V lost 1 base and J lost 8 bases. There are 14 residues in the CDR3. Germline V CDR1 and CDR2: GTSNPN, SVGIG (reference sequence). The CDR3 spells CAWSGQGADEKLFF. In DNA, the CDR3 is TGTGCCTGGAGTGGTCAGGGGGCGGACGAAAAACTGTTTTTT.

The chain employs TRBV19 and TRBJ2-5; TRBD1 matches at 7 bases. Germline V gives CDR1 LNHDA, CDR2 SQIVND (reference sequence). The CDR3 runs 11 residues. V lost 6 bases to trimming and J lost 5 bases; unmatched junction nucleotides: 0. The CDR3 sequence is CASRDRETQYF. CDR3 nucleotides: TGTGCCAGTAGGGACAGGGAGACCCAGTACTTC.

The chain couples TRBV2 to TRBJ1-1; 8 nucleotides agree with TRBD1. Germline V gives CDR1 SNHLY, CDR2 FYNNEI. The trim removed 8 bases at V and 4 bases at J, leaving 12 bases unmatched. This CDR3 region has 15 residues. The CDR3 sequence is CASQNPGGYGTEAFF. CDR3 nucleotide sequence: TGTGCCAGCCAAAACCCAGGGGGCTACGGCACTGAAGCTTTCTTT.

This clone was found a few times. The chain couples TRBV2 to TRBJ2-7, with a possible D match to TRBD2 (6 bases). Germline V gene lookup returns CDR1 SNHLY and CDR2 FYNNEI. This CDR3 comprises 13 residues. V dropped 4 bases and J dropped 5 bases, with 12 bases sitting between them. The CDR3 protein is CASSAEGRNEQYF. DNA for the CDR3: TGTGCCAGCAGTGCGGAAGGGAGGAACGAGCAGTACTTC.

The rearrangement uses TRBV11-2 and TRBJ1-1, with D unclear. The CDR3 totals 13 residues. Trimming pared 1 base from V and 4 bases from J, leaving 7 bases between. Germline-derived CDR1 and CDR2 are SGHAT and FQNNGV. CDR3 loop: CASSLGESTEAFF. The CDR3 DNA reads TGTGCCAGCAGCTTAGGAGAGAGCACTGAAGCTTTCTTT.

The genes are TRBV5-1 and TRBJ2-4, with a weak D call TRBD2 (6 bases). V lost 5 bases and J lost 14, with 23 bases in between. Germline-derived CDR1 and CDR2 are SGHRS and YFSETQ. This CDR3 contains 14 residues. Here the CDR3 DNA reads TGCGCCAGCAGGTCGGAGCCGGGACTCGTCTCTGAGTACTTC. Translation: CASRSEPGLVSEYF.

The rearrangement links TRBV7-9 to TRBJ1-6; D ambiguous. From germline, CDR1 is SEHNR and CDR2 FQNEAQ (reference sequence). The CDR3 spans 12 residues. V lost 0 bases and J lost 8, with 2 bases in between. The CDR3 reads CASSLADSPLHF. CDR3 in DNA: TGTGCCAGCAGCTTAGCGGATTCACCCCTCCACTTT.